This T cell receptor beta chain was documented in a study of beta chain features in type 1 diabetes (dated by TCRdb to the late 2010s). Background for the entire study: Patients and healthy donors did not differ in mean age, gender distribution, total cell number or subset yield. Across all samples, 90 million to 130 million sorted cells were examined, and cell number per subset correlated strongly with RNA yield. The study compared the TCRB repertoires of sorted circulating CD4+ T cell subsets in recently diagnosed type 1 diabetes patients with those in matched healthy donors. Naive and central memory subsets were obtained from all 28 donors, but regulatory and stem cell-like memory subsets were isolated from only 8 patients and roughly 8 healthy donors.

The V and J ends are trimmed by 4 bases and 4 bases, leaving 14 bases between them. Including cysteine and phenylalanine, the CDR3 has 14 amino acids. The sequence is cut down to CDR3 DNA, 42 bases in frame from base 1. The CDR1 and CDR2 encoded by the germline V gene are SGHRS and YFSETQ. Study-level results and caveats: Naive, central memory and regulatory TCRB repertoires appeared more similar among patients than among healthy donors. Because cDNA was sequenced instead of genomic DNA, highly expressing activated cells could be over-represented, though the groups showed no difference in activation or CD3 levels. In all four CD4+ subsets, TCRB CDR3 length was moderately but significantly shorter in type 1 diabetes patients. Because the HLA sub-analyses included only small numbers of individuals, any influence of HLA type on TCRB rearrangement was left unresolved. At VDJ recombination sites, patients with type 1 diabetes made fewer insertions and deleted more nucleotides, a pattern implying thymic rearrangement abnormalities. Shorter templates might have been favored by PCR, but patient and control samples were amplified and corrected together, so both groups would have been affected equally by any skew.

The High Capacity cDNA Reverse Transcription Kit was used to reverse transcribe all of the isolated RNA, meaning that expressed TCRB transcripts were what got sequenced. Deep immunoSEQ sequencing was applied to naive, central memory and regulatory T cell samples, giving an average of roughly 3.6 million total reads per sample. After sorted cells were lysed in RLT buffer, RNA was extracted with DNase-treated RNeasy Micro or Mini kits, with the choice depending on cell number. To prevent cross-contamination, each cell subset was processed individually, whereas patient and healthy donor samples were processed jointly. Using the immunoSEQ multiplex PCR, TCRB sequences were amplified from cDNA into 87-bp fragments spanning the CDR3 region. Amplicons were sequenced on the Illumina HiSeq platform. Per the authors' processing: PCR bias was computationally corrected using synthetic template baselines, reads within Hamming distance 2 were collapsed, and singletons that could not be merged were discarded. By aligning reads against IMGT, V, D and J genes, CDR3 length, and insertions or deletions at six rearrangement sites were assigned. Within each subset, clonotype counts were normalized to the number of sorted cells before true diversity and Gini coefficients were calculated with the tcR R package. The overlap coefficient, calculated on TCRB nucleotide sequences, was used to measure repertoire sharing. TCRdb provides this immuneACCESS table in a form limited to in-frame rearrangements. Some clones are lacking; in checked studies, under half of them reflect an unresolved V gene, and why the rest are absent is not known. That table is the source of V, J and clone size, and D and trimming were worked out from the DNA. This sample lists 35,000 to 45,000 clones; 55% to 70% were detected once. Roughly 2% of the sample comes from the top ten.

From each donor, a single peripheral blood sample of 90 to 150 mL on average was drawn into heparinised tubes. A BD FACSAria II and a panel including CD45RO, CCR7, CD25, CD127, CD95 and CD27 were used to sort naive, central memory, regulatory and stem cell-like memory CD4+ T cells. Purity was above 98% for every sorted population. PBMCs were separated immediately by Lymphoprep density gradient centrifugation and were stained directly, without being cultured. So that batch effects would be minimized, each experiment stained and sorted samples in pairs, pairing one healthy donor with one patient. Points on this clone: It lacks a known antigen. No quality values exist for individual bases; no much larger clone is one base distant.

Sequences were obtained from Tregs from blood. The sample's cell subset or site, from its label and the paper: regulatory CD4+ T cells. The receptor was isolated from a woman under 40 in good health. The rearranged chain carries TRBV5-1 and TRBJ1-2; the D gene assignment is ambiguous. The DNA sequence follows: TGCGCCAGCAGCCCGTACGGGGTCGGCTATGGCTACACCTTC. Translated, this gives CASSPYGVGYGYTF.